What follows is one TCR beta chain and its context. The antigen it recognizes is unknown. No qualities accompany the bases; no much larger clone lies one base away. Each collaborating institution followed its own protocols to collect whole blood in K2EDTA tubes. Collaborator samples were shipped for TCRbeta analysis as frozen whole blood, isolated PBMCs, or DNA extracted from either sample type. These data come from a study of blood T cell repertoires in COVID-19 (TCRdb year 2020). In the study overall: The collaborator samples originated in the United States, Italy and Spain and spanned the acute and convalescent phases of COVID-19. Where available, HLA class I and class II types were taken from metadata supplied by the sample provider and were not determined by assay-based typing. The material from the prospective study consisted of cDNA or gDNA derived from T cells, B-cell-depleted T cells, or PBMCs. A de-identified subject ID, COVID-19 status, age in years and sex were almost always included in the sample metadata. Samples were obtained from the ongoing ImmuneRACE study (first 160 participants) and from over a thousand subjects provided by 6 global collaborators. Deeply sampled blood TCRbeta repertoires from subjects exposed to, actively infected with, or recovered from COVID-19 were included in the dataset. A freely available public database, intended as a resource for researchers studying the immune response to SARS-CoV-2, is where the repertoires were released. Overall study results and their limits: How much clinical and demographic metadata was included differed by source and by participant, and the metadata was provided uncurated.

Spanning cysteine to phenylalanine, the CDR3 consists of 15 amino acids. Only CDR3 DNA is held: 45 bases, read in frame from base 1. From the germline V gene, CDR1 is SGHRS and CDR2 is YFSETQ. V has 2 bases trimmed and J has 7 bases trimmed; junction bases matching no gene number 5. TCRbeta CDR3 regions were amplified from genomic DNA by means of the immunoSEQ Assay, a bias-controlled multiplex PCR. In the original analysis: Within the assay, amplification of reference gene primers was used to estimate how many nucleated cells each sample contained. To quantify the absolute abundance of each unique TCRbeta CDR3 rearrangement, sequence reads were collapsed and filtered. For each sample, productive Simpson clonality was calculated by taking the square root of Simpson's diversity index across productive rearrangements. In its TCRdb copy, this immuneACCESS table keeps in-frame sequences only and misses some clones. Where compared with another copy, unresolved V genes explain less than half of these, and the others have no known cause. That table furnishes V, J and clone size, whereas the DNA furnished D and trimming. The sample profile shows 210,000 or so clones; about 77% of them were found once. 2.8% of the sample rests with the top ten.

The rearranged segments are TRBV5-1 and TRBJ2-2; 10 bases in between match TRBD1. The TCR sequence derives from an elderly woman with active or convalescent COVID-19. Sequencing was carried out using peripheral blood. Here the CDR3 is given as CASSLRQGASGELFF. The sequence in DNA is TGCGCCAGCAGCTTACGACAGGGGGCTAGCGGGGAGCTGTTTTTT.